These 20 T cell receptor beta chains were sequenced from one sample in a study of blood T cell repertoires in COVID-19. The method was immunoSEQ multiplex PCR; TCRdb's version includes in-frame clones alone and lacks a portion of them. The data show around 25,000 clones, with 85% to 90% seen just once and 7.5% to 9% held by the top ten. Sequenced input: peripheral blood. The receptors derive from a human donor in a cohort sampled during active COVID-19.

The chain recombines TRBV7-2 with TRBJ1-2, with 7 nucleotides matching TRBD1. V gave up 5 bases and J gave up 8 bases; unmatched junction bases: 14. Per germline, CDR1 SGHTA and CDR2 FQGNSA. The CDR3 loop spans 15 amino acids. This chain's CDR3 is CASSPSSGTANGYTF. CDR3 nucleotides: TGTGCCAGCAGCCCCAGCTCCGGGACAGCTAACGGCTACACCTTC.

This chain links TRBV7-2 with TRBJ2-7; D is undetermined. Between the trimmed V and J ends, which lost 5 bases and 1 base, there was a span of 15 bases. This CDR3 comprises 15 residues. CDR1 and CDR2 from the germline V gene are SGHTA and FQGNSA. The CDR3 coding sequence is TGTGCCAGCAGCCCCTCCCAGCGACTTTCCTACGAGCAGTACTTC. Residues: CASSPSQRLSYEQYF.

The rearrangement joins TRBV9 to TRBJ2-2, with D possibly TRBD1 on 6 matching bases. V shed 0 bases and J shed 2 bases, with 11 bases lying between them. CDR3 size: 16 residues. Germline V CDR1 and CDR2: SGDLS, YYNGEE. The DNA of the CDR3 is TGTGCCAGCAGCGTAGGAGGGACATCTAACACCGGGGAGCTGTTTTTT. Its protein is CASSVGGTSNTGELFF.

This chain uses TRBV10-3 with TRBJ1-5, with D hard to call. This CDR3 has 17 residues. Between the trimmed V and J ends, which lost 2 bases and 3 bases, there was a span of 17 bases. The germline V gene encodes CDR1 ENHRY and CDR2 SYGVKD. This CDR3 reads CAISEAGSSKNNQPQHF. The CDR3 region has the DNA TGTGCCATCAGTGAGGCCGGGAGCTCAAAAAACAATCAGCCCCAGCATTTT.

This rearrangement joins TRBV4-1 to TRBJ2-7; maybe TRBD2 (6 bases). The CDR3 contains 16 residues. The germline CDR1 and CDR2 sequences are MGHRA and YSYEKL. Trimming cost V 8 bases and J 3 bases, with 23 bases left between them. The CDR3 nucleotides are TGCGCCAGCGGAAAGGAGGCGGGAACGTCGGGCTACGAGCAGTACTTC. Protein sequence: CASGKEAGTSGYEQYF.

This rearrangement joins TRBV7-2 to TRBJ2-3; D call uncertain. The CDR3 is 15 amino acids. Germline CDR1 reads SGHTA; CDR2 reads FQGNSA. The V end was cut by 5 bases, the J end by 1 base, with 13 bases between. CDR3 sequence reads: CASSLRRLGTDTQYF. Written as DNA, the CDR3 is TGTGCCAGCAGCCTAAGGCGGTTGGGCACAGATACGCAGTATTTT. The complete variable domain, with remaining parts taken from reference TRBV7-2 and TRBJ2-3, reads GAGVSQSPSNKVTEKGKDVELRCDPISGHTALYWYRQSLGQGLEFLIYFQGNSAPDKSGLPSDRFSAERTGGSVSTLTIQRTQQEDSAVYLCASSLRRLGTDTQYFGPGTRLTVL.

The rearrangement joins TRBV19 to TRBJ1-5; 9 bases are shared with TRBD1. V was pared by 6 bases and J by 4 bases, with 7 bases of the junction left unmatched. Germline CDR1 is LNHDA and CDR2 is SQIVND (reference sequence). The CDR3 has 15 amino acids. The CDR3 loop reads CASSTGQGYNQPQHF. In DNA, the CDR3 is TGTGCCAGTAGCACGGGACAGGGATATAATCAGCCCCAGCATTTT.

The chain employs TRBV7-2 and TRBJ2-7; a possible D gene is TRBD2 (6 bases). V was shortened by 5 bases and J by 0 bases, with 17 bases between the two germline ends. Germline assignment: CDR1 SGHTA and CDR2 FQGNSA. This CDR3 comprises 16 residues. The CDR3 DNA is TGTGCCAGCAGCCCCCGGGGACTCACTAGCTCCTACGAGCAGTACTTC. Encoded protein: CASSPRGLTSSYEQYF.

J is TRBJ1-1 and V is TRBV24-1, with 8 nucleotides matching TRBD1. In germline, CDR1 is KGHDR, CDR2 SFDVKD. V shed 4 bases, J shed 5 bases, and the junction held 5 bases outside the gene matches. The CDR3 extends over 14 amino acids. In DNA form, the CDR3 reads TGTGCCACCAGTGAAGCAGGGGGCGAAACTGAAGCTTTCTTT. Its protein is CATSEAGGETEAFF.

The rearrangement joins TRBV29-1 to TRBJ2-3; no clear D gene. Germline V CDR1 and CDR2: SQVTM, ANQGSEA. The CDR3 extends over 11 amino acids. Deletions cut 1 base from V and 5 bases from J, with 4 bases between. CDR3 sequence reads: CSVEAKDTQYF. The DNA of the CDR3 is TGCAGCGTTGAAGCTAAAGATACGCAGTATTTT.

This clone was detected only a few times. The genes are TRBV7-6 and TRBJ2-7, with D possibly TRBD2 on 5 matching bases. Per the germline V gene, CDR1 is SGHVS and CDR2 is FNYEAQ. The length of the CDR3 is 13 residues. Trimming shortened V by 3 bases and J by 4 bases, and 10 bases separated the two germline ends. The CDR3 sequence is CASSFGRRYEQYF. The CDR3 DNA sequence: TGTGCCAGCAGCTTTGGCCGGAGGTACGAGCAGTACTTC.

A single count supports this clone. The chain carries TRBV5-1 and TRBJ2-2; D call uncertain. With 2 bases removed from V and 6 bases from J, the gap between germline ends came to 8 bases. CDR3 length equals 13 residues. Germline loops: CDR1 SGHRS, CDR2 YFSETQ. CDR3: CASSFAVAGELFF. In nucleotides, the CDR3 is TGCGCCAGCAGCTTCGCGGTAGCCGGGGAGCTGTTTTTT.

The rearrangement joins TRBV28 to TRBJ1-6; D unclear. CDR3 length: 12 amino acids. The germline V and J ends were trimmed by 3 bases and 7 bases, with 4 bases remaining between them. The germline V gene has CDR1 MDHEN and CDR2 SYDVKM. In nucleotides, the CDR3 is TGTGCCAGCAGTTTTAGAAATTCACCCCTCCACTTT. It is translated as CASSFRNSPLHF.

Regarding this clone: An end of the junction differs from the germline gene, which may be a read error. The V call is TRBV2, the J call TRBJ1-2, with 10 bases fitting TRBD1. Germline V gene data show CDR1 as SNHLY and CDR2 as FYNNEI. CDR3 length: 14 amino acids. The CDR3 DNA reads TGTGCCAGCAATCCGGGACAGGGGCTCTATGACTACACCTTC. Encoded protein: CASNPGQGLYDYTF.

The chain carries TRBV5-1 and TRBJ2-7, with 11 bases lining up with TRBD1. There are 14 residues in the CDR3. Losses at the gene ends were 6 bases for V and 3 bases for J; bases not matched to a gene: 5. Germline-derived CDR1 and CDR2 are SGHRS and YFSETQ. The CDR3 here is CASNRDRGDYEQYF. CDR3 DNA: TGCGCCAGCAACCGGGACAGGGGGGACTACGAGCAGTACTTC.

This chain connects TRBV2 to TRBJ2-1; 9 nucleotides align to TRBD2. Trimming at V came to 4 bases and at J to 3 bases, leaving 1 base not matched to a gene. The germline V gene has CDR1 SNHLY and CDR2 FYNNEI. The CDR3 spans 14 residues. This CDR3 is CASSGGGVYNEQFF. CDR3 DNA sequence: TGTGCCAGCAGTGGCGGGGGGGTCTACAATGAGCAGTTCTTC.

The chain links TRBV2 to TRBJ1-6; D gene ambiguous. The germline gives CDR1 SNHLY, CDR2 FYNNEI. Trimming stripped 1 base from V and 0 bases from J, with 10 bases between. CDR3 length equals 17 residues. CDR3 in amino acids: CASSEGTDSSYNSPLHF. Here the CDR3 DNA reads TGTGCCAGCAGTGAAGGAACAGATAGCTCCTATAATTCACCCCTCCACTTT.

The count of this clone is one. The genes are TRBV11-2 and TRBJ1-1; weak D call: TRBD1 (5 bases). V was pared by 4 bases and J by 7 bases, with 13 bases between. CDR1 and CDR2 from the germline V gene are SGHAT and FQNNGV. CDR3 length: 13 residues. The CDR3 protein is CASSYSPTGEAFF. CDR3 coding DNA: TGTGCCAGCAGCTATTCTCCTACAGGTGAAGCTTTCTTT.

This sequence joins TRBV25-1 and TRBJ1-6; 10 nucleotides line up with TRBD1. From germline, CDR1 is MGHDK and CDR2 SYGVNS. The V gene end was trimmed by 8 bases and the J gene end by 7 bases; junction bases not matched to a gene: 8. The length of the CDR3 is 15 residues. As DNA, the CDR3 is TGTGCCAGCCGAGAGACAGGGGGCTTCAATTCACCCCTCCACTTT. It yields the protein CASRETGGFNSPLHF.

This clone was observed a single time. The chain links TRBV14 to TRBJ1-1, with D perhaps matching TRBD1 (5 bases). Trimming pared 2 bases from V and 1 base from J, leaving 11 bases between. CDR1 is SGHDN, CDR2 FVKESK, per germline. The CDR3 runs to 15 residues. This CDR3 is CASSQNRGKNTEAFF. The CDR3, as DNA: TGTGCCAGCAGCCAAAATAGGGGCAAGAACACTGAAGCTTTCTTT.